A selection of T cell receptor beta chains follows, all from one sample in a study of early T cells in non-severe SARS-CoV-2 infection. TCRdb called the 5' RACE reads again in MiXCR, with one record for every CDR3 protein. In the table there are about 110,000 distinct CDR3 sequences, about 12% of which are singletons. The sample comprised whole blood. The receptor set was obtained from an adult who was a healthcare worker with PCR-confirmed SARS-CoV-2 infection or an uninfected control (not recorded which). The CDR3 runs from the conserved cysteine through the conserved F or W. A D gene is named only where the DNA matches it firmly. A clone size is listed for some rows: how often the clone was seen (once, few, many), or a class if it is expanded.

d_gene: .
j_gene: TRBJ1-2
abundance: .
v_gene: TRBV29-1
CDR3nt: TGCAGCGGGGTTGGAGATAACTATGGCTACACCTTC
CDR3aa: CSGVGDNYGYTF

d_gene: TRBD2
j_gene: TRBJ2-1
abundance: many
v_gene: TRBV29-1
CDR3nt: TGCAGCGCACGGGACGGGAGGGATGAGCAGTTCTTC
CDR3aa: CSARDGRDEQFF

d_gene: .
j_gene: TRBJ1-1
abundance: few
v_gene: TRBV27
CDR3nt: TGTGCCAGCAGTTTAGGGGCGGGGGGGAACACTGAAGCTTTCTTT
CDR3aa: CASSLGAGGNTEAFF

d_gene: .
j_gene: TRBJ2-2
abundance: few
v_gene: TRBV28
CDR3nt: TGTGCAACCAAGGGTGCCGAGGACACCGGGGAGCTGTTTTTT
CDR3aa: CATKGAEDTGELFF

d_gene: .
j_gene: TRBJ1-1
abundance: many
v_gene: TRBV27
CDR3nt: TGTGCCAGCAATTCATGGGGGCTGGACACTGAAGCTTTCTTT
CDR3aa: CASNSWGLDTEAFF

d_gene: .
j_gene: TRBJ2-5
abundance: many
v_gene: TRBV3-1
CDR3nt: TGTGCCAGCAGCCAAGGGGCAGGGATAGTGCTCCAAGAGACCCAGTACTTC
CDR3aa: CASSQGAGIVLQETQYF

d_gene: .
j_gene: TRBJ2-7
abundance: many
v_gene: TRBV6-6
CDR3nt: TGTGCCAGCAGTCGCCCTCCGCCAGGGGCCTACGAGCAGTACTTC
CDR3aa: CASSRPPPGAYEQYF

d_gene: .
j_gene: TRBJ1-6
abundance: .
v_gene: TRBV28
CDR3nt: TGTGCCAGCAGTTTAAGCCTCCCCGGTTCACCCCTCCACTTT
CDR3aa: CASSLSLPGSPLHF

d_gene: .
j_gene: TRBJ1-6
abundance: .
v_gene: TRBV5-1
CDR3nt: TGCGCCAGCAGCACCTCCGGGACAACTAATTCACCCCTCCACTTT
CDR3aa: CASSTSGTTNSPLHF

d_gene: .
j_gene: TRBJ1-1
abundance: many
v_gene: TRBV12-3/TRBV12-4
CDR3nt: TGTGCCAGCAGTTTAGGGACAGCCACCAAGATTGAAGCTTTCTTT
CDR3aa: CASSLGTATKIEAFF

d_gene: .
j_gene: TRBJ2-5
abundance: .
v_gene: TRBV29-1
CDR3nt: TGCAGCGTCAAGGTCGAGGAGACCCAGTACTTC
CDR3aa: CSVKVEETQYF

d_gene: TRBD1
j_gene: TRBJ2-5
abundance: .
v_gene: TRBV2
CDR3nt: TGTGCCAGCAGTGAAGAGACAGGGAAGACCCAGTACTTC
CDR3aa: CASSEETGKTQYF

d_gene: .
j_gene: TRBJ2-1
abundance: .
v_gene: TRBV9
CDR3nt: TGTGCCAGCAGCGTAGGACTAGTTGATGAGCAGTTCTTC
CDR3aa: CASSVGLVDEQFF

d_gene: .
j_gene: TRBJ2-7
abundance: .
v_gene: TRBV28
CDR3nt: TGTGCCAGCAGTTTAACGTCGGAACCCTACGAGCAGTACTTC
CDR3aa: CASSLTSEPYEQYF

d_gene: .
j_gene: TRBJ1-1
abundance: medium-sized
v_gene: TRBV29-1
CDR3nt: TGCAGCGTCGGAGGATCGCCCGACACTGAAGCTTTCTTT
CDR3aa: CSVGGSPDTEAFF

d_gene: .
j_gene: TRBJ2-3
abundance: few
v_gene: TRBV5-1
CDR3nt: TGCGCCAGCAGCTTGTCCCGGGGGTCCACAGATACGCAGTATTTT
CDR3aa: CASSLSRGSTDTQYF

d_gene: .
j_gene: TRBJ2-2
abundance: many
v_gene: TRBV6-6
CDR3nt: TGTGCCAGCAGCGTTCTATCAGGGGAGCTGTTTTTT
CDR3aa: CASSVLSGELFF

d_gene: .
j_gene: TRBJ2-7
abundance: .
v_gene: TRBV30
CDR3nt: TGTGCCTGGAGTAAGAAGGGGACCTCCTACGAGCAGTACTTC
CDR3aa: CAWSKKGTSYEQYF

d_gene: .
j_gene: TRBJ1-5
abundance: many
v_gene: TRBV15
CDR3nt: TGTGCCACCAGCAGTTTCAGGGATATGAATCAGCCCCAGCATTTT
CDR3aa: CATSSFRDMNQPQHF

d_gene: .
j_gene: TRBJ1-1
abundance: many
v_gene: TRBV14
CDR3nt: TGTGCCAGCAGCCAAGACCGGTTAACTGAAGCTTTCTTT
CDR3aa: CASSQDRLTEAFF

d_gene: TRBD2
j_gene: TRBJ2-3
abundance: many
v_gene: TRBV6-1
CDR3nt: TGTGCCAGCAGCCCGGGACTAGCGGGTTTTTACACAGATACGCAGTATTTT
CDR3aa: CASSPGLAGFYTDTQYF

d_gene: .
j_gene: TRBJ2-7
abundance: few
v_gene: TRBV7-2
CDR3nt: TGTGCCAGCAGCCGCGGACTCGCCGAGGGGCAGTACTTC
CDR3aa: CASSRGLAEGQYF

d_gene: .
j_gene: TRBJ2-7
abundance: few
v_gene: TRBV6-1
CDR3nt: TGTGCCAGCAGTGAAATGGGGGTGAGCGAGCAGTACTTC
CDR3aa: CASSEMGVSEQYF

d_gene: .
j_gene: TRBJ2-2
abundance: few
v_gene: TRBV5-4
CDR3nt: TGTGCCAGCAGCTTGGTGGGACCGCTGAACACCGGGGAGCTGTTTTTT
CDR3aa: CASSLVGPLNTGELFF

d_gene: .
j_gene: TRBJ2-2
abundance: many
v_gene: TRBV11-2
CDR3nt: TGTGCCAGCACCACCCCCTGGAGGGAGATGGGCACCGGGGAGCTGTTTTTT
CDR3aa: CASTTPWREMGTGELFF

d_gene: TRBD1
j_gene: TRBJ1-1
abundance: many
v_gene: TRBV12-3/TRBV12-4
CDR3nt: TGTGCCAGCAGTTTTCAGGGGGCCTCCACTGAAGCTTTCTTT
CDR3aa: CASSFQGASTEAFF

d_gene: .
j_gene: TRBJ1-5
abundance: few
v_gene: TRBV6-2/TRBV6-3
CDR3nt: TGTGCCAGCAGTTACTCGTATCAGCCCCAGCATTTT
CDR3aa: CASSYSYQPQHF

d_gene: TRBD1
j_gene: TRBJ1-4
abundance: many
v_gene: TRBV30
CDR3nt: TGTGCCTGGAGTAAGAACAGGGGTACTAATGAAAAACTGTTTTTT
CDR3aa: CAWSKNRGTNEKLFF

d_gene: .
j_gene: TRBJ1-1
abundance: many
v_gene: TRBV5-1
CDR3nt: TGCGCCAGCAGCTCATGGACAGAATCTGAAGCTTTCTTT
CDR3aa: CASSSWTESEAFF

d_gene: .
j_gene: TRBJ1-6
abundance: few
v_gene: TRBV21-1
CDR3nt: TGTGCCAGCGGGGGATCACCCCTCCACTTT
CDR3aa: CASGGSPLHF

d_gene: .
j_gene: TRBJ1-1
abundance: many
v_gene: TRBV29-1
CDR3nt: TGCAGCGTTGAAGATAGAAATACGGTGAACACTGAAGCTTTCTTT
CDR3aa: CSVEDRNTVNTEAFF

d_gene: .
j_gene: TRBJ2-7
abundance: many
v_gene: TRBV28
CDR3nt: TGTGCCAGCAGCAATTGGCCGTTATTCCCCTACGAGCAGTACTTC
CDR3aa: CASSNWPLFPYEQYF

d_gene: .
j_gene: TRBJ1-1
abundance: .
v_gene: TRBV28
CDR3nt: TGTGCCAGCAGTTGGCGGCAAGAAGCTTTCTTT
CDR3aa: CASSWRQEAFF

d_gene: .
j_gene: TRBJ1-2
abundance: .
v_gene: TRBV5-4
CDR3nt: TGTGCCAGCAGCTTGGGCCAGGTCATTAACTATGGCTACACCTTC
CDR3aa: CASSLGQVINYGYTF

d_gene: .
j_gene: TRBJ2-2
abundance: .
v_gene: TRBV13
CDR3nt: TGTGCCAGCAGCTTTTATGGGGCAACCGGGGAGCTGTTTTTT
CDR3aa: CASSFYGATGELFF

d_gene: TRBD1
j_gene: TRBJ1-5
abundance: .
v_gene: TRBV10-3
CDR3nt: TGTGCCATCAGTGAGGGGGACAGGTATCAGCCCCAGCATTTT
CDR3aa: CAISEGDRYQPQHF

d_gene: .
j_gene: TRBJ2-3
abundance: .
v_gene: TRBV12-3/TRBV12-4
CDR3nt: TGTGCCAGTTCCCCGGTTGGGGATACGCAGTATTTT
CDR3aa: CASSPVGDTQYF

d_gene: .
j_gene: TRBJ2-5
abundance: many
v_gene: TRBV7-7
CDR3nt: TGTGCTAGCAGCCGTACCGTGTGGGAGACCCAGTACTTC
CDR3aa: CASSRTVWETQYF

d_gene: .
j_gene: TRBJ2-3
abundance: few
v_gene: TRBV4-2
CDR3nt: TGTGCCAGCAGCCAAGAATGGACGGGATCAGGCACAGATACGCAGTATTTT
CDR3aa: CASSQEWTGSGTDTQYF

d_gene: .
j_gene: TRBJ2-2
abundance: few
v_gene: TRBV18
CDR3nt: TGTGCCAGCTCACCAGGGACGGGACGACGCACCGGGGAGCTGTTTTTT
CDR3aa: CASSPGTGRRTGELFF

d_gene: .
j_gene: TRBJ1-1
abundance: .
v_gene: TRBV20-1
CDR3nt: TGCAGTGCTAGAGACCTCTATCTCGGGTTAGGCGAAGCTTTCTTT
CDR3aa: CSARDLYLGLGEAFF

d_gene: .
j_gene: TRBJ1-5
abundance: many
v_gene: TRBV5-5
CDR3nt: TGTGCCAGCAGCCTGGGAGGGATCGACAATCAGCCCCAGCATTTT
CDR3aa: CASSLGGIDNQPQHF

d_gene: .
j_gene: TRBJ1-4
abundance: few
v_gene: TRBV3-1
CDR3nt: TGTGCCAGCAGCCAAAGGAAGCCTGCAACTAATGAAAAACTGTTTTTT
CDR3aa: CASSQRKPATNEKLFF

d_gene: .
j_gene: TRBJ2-1
abundance: .
v_gene: TRBV11-2
CDR3nt: TGTGCCAGCAGCTTAGGGGCCGGGACTGGAGTCAAAGAGCAGTTCTTC
CDR3aa: CASSLGAGTGVKEQFF

d_gene: TRBD1
j_gene: TRBJ2-7
abundance: .
v_gene: TRBV10-3
CDR3nt: TGTGCCACGACAGGGCTTGCCTACGAGCAGTACTTC
CDR3aa: CATTGLAYEQYF

d_gene: TRBD1
j_gene: TRBJ2-7
abundance: few
v_gene: TRBV19
CDR3nt: TGTGCCAGTAGTGCCAGCAACCGACAGGGGGTCTCCTACGAGCAGTACTTC
CDR3aa: CASSASNRQGVSYEQYF